One and the same sample provided the 4 T cell receptor beta chains below, sequenced in a study of cytomegalovirus exposure and HLA in healthy donors. The PCR was carried out with 60 Vbeta primers and 13 Jbeta primers. Profiling relied on immunoSEQ multiplex PCR, and the TCRdb table lists in-frame clones only, not all of them. The sample shows a few hundred thousand clones, around 90% of them seen only once. The sample taken for sequencing was PBMCs. The receptors come from a girl aged 2 to 9 in good health and CMV-seronegative.

The genes are TRBV5-4 and TRBJ1-2; unclear D gene. Germline V gives CDR1 SGHNT, CDR2 YYREEE (reference sequence). The CDR3 covers 14 residues. V was pared by 0 bases and J by 5 bases, with 11 bases between. The CDR3, as DNA: TGTGCCAGCAGCTTGGATCCCCCGGGGTATGGCTACACCTTC. Its protein is CASSLDPPGYGYTF. The variable domain in full, completed from reference TRBV5-4 and TRBJ1-2, reads ETGVTQSPTHLIKTRGQQVTLRCSSQSGHNTVSWYQQALGQGPQFIFQYYREEENGRGNFPPRFSGLQFPNYSSELNVNALELDDSALYLCASSLDPPGYGYTFGSGTRLTVV.

This rearrangement joins TRBV5-1 to TRBJ1-1; the D gene is possibly TRBD1 (5 bases). CDR1 and CDR2 from the germline V gene are SGHRS and YFSETQ. The CDR3 loop spans 15 amino acids. V lost 0 bases and J 6 bases, leaving 15 bases between the germline ends. This CDR3 is CASSLVRGEASEAFF. The CDR3 DNA follows: TGCGCCAGCAGCTTGGTACGAGGGGAGGCATCTGAAGCTTTCTTT.

The chain has TRBV19 and TRBJ1-2; D gene ambiguous. CDR3 length equals 14 residues. Germline-derived CDR1 and CDR2 are LNHDA and SQIVND (reference sequence). The ends were cut back, 5 bases at V and 2 bases at J, with 12 bases in the middle. This chain's CDR3 is CASSGGSVNYGYTF. The CDR3 coding sequence is TGTGCCAGTAGTGGCGGATCGGTAAACTATGGCTACACCTTC.

The count of this clone is one. The chain employs TRBV28 and TRBJ1-4; D gene unclear. This CDR3 comprises 14 residues. Trimming left V 4 bases short and J 5 bases short, with 11 bases between. The germline gives CDR1 MDHEN, CDR2 SYDVKM. CDR3 coding DNA: TGTGCCAGCAGTTCTCCGGGAGAGAATGAAAAACTGTTTTTT. Protein product: CASSSPGENEKLFF.